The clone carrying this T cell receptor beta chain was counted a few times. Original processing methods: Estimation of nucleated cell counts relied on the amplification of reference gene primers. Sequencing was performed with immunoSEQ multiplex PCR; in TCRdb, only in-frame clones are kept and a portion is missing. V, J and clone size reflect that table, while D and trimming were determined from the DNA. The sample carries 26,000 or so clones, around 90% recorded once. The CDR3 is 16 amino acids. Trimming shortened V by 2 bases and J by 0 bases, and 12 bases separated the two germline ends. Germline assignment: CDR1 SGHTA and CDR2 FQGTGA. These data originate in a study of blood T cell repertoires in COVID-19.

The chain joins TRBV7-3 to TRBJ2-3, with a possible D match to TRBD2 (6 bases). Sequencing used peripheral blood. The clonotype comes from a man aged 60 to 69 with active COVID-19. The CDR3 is CASSLVGGGSTDTQYF. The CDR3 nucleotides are TGTGCCAGCAGCTTAGTCGGGGGAGGTAGCACAGATACGCAGTATTTT.